In this sample, the clone carrying this TCR beta chain turned up once. The sample originates from a study of blood T cell repertoires in COVID-19. Whole-study context: Samples taken during acute and convalescent COVID-19 were collected in the United States, Italy and Spain. From T cells, B-cell-depleted T cells, or PBMCs came the material, which was cDNA or gDNA.

The CDR3 consists of 14 residues. Germline-derived CDR1 and CDR2 are SGHTA and FQGTGA. V lost 6 bases to trimming and J lost 1 base, with 10 bases between them. Original methodology: Nucleated cell number was recorded as an estimate derived from reference gene primer amplification. The data were produced by immunoSEQ multiplex PCR, yet TCRdb's version contains in-frame clones alone and is incomplete. Clone size and V and J calls were adopted from that table, with D and trimming inferred from the DNA. The data contain about 100,000 clones, about 82% of them seen just once; the ten biggest clones take up 10% to 15%.

The clonotype originates from a woman aged 60-70 years in a cohort sampled during active or convalescent COVID-19. Sequencing used peripheral blood. The chain couples TRBV7-3 to TRBJ2-1, with a tentative D call TRBD1 (5 bases). CDR3: CASRPGNSYNEQFF. The CDR3 coding sequence is TGTGCCAGCAGGCCAGGGAATTCCTACAATGAGCAGTTCTTC.